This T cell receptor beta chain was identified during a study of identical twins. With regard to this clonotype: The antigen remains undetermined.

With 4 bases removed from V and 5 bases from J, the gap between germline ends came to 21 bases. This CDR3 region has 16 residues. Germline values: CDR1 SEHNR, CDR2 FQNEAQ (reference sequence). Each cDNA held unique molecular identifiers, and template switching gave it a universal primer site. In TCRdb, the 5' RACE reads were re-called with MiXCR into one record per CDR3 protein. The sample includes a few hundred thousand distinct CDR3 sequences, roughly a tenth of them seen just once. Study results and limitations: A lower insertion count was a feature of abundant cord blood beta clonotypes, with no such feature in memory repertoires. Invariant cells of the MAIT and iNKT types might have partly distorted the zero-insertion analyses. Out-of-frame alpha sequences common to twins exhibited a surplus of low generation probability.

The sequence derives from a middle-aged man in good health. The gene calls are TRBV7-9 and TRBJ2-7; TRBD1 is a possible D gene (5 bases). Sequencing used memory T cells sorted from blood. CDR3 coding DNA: TGTGCCAGCAGCTCGACAGCCCTATGGGTTGGGAACGAGCAGTACTTC. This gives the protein CASSSTALWVGNEQYF.